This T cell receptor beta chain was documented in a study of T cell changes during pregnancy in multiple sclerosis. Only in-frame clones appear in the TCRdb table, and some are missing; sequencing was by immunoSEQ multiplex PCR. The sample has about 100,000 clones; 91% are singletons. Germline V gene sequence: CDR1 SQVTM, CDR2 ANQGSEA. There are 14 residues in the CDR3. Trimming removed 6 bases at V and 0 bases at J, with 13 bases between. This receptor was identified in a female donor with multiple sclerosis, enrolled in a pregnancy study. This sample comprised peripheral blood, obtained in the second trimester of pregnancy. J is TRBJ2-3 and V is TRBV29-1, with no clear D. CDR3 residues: CSVLGSRSTDTQYF. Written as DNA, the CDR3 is TGCAGCGTCCTCGGTTCGCGGAGCACAGATACGCAGTATTTT.